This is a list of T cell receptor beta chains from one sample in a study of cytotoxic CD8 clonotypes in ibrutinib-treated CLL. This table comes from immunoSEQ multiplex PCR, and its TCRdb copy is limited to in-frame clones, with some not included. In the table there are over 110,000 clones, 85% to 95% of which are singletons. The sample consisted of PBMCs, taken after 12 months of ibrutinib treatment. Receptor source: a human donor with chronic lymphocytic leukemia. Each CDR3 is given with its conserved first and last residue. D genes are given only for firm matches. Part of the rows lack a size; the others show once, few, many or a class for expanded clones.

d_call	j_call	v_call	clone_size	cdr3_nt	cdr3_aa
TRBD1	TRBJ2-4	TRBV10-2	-	TGCGCCAGCAGTGAGAAGGGGGCTCGGGACATTCAGTACTTC	CASSEKGARDIQYF
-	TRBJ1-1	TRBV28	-	TGTGCCAGCCACACTTGGTCCACTGAAGCTTTCTTT	CASHTWSTEAFF
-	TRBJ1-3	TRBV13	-	TGTGCCAGCAGCTTAGTTCACGAGGAAGCTTCTGGAAACACCATATATTTT	CASSLVHEEASGNTIYF
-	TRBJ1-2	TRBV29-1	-	TGCAGCGTTGTTGGGGAATTCAATAATGGCTACACCTTC	CSVVGEFNNGYTF
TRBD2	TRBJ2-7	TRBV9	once	TGTGCCAGCAGCACCGGACTAGCGGGAGGTAGGGCAAGTAACGAGCAGTACTTC	CASSTGLAGGRASNEQYF
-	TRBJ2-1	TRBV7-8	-	TGTGCCAGCAGCGTCGGAAGGGGCTCCTACAATGAGCAGTTCTTC	CASSVGRGSYNEQFF
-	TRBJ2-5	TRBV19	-	TGTGCCAGTGGTCAGCGGGCAGGAGAGACCCAGTACTTC	CASGQRAGETQYF
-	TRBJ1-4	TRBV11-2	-	TGTGCCAGCAGCTTACAGAGAAGCACGAGGAAACTGTTTTTT	CASSLQRSTRKLFF
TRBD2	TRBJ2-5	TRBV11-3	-	TGTGCCAGCAGCTGGGGACTAGCGGGAGTCCAAGAGACCCAGTACTTC	CASSWGLAGVQETQYF
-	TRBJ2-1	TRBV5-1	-	TGCGCCAGCAGCACTCTAGTAAATGAGCAGTTCTTC	CASSTLVNEQFF
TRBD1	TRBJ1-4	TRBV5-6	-	TGTGCCAGCAGCTTGGACCGGGACAGTGCAACTAATGAAAAACTGTTTTTT	CASSLDRDSATNEKLFF
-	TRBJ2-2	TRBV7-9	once	TGTGCCAGCAGTCCCGGGTCGAACACCGGGGAGCTGTTTTTT	CASSPGSNTGELFF
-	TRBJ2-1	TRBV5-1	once	TGCGCCAGCAGCCTCCCCTTGGGGAAACATTCCTACAATGAGCAGTTCTTC	CASSLPLGKHSYNEQFF
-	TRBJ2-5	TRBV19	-	TGTGCCAGTAGTACGCAGACGGAAGAGACCCAGTACTTC	CASSTQTEETQYF
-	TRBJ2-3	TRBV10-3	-	TGTGCCACAGCTCAGGGTAGCACAGATACGCAGTATTTT	CATAQGSTDTQYF
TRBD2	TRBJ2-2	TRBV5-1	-	TGCGCCAGCAGCGGTTTAGCGGGAGGGACCGGGGAGCTGTTTTTT	CASSGLAGGTGELFF
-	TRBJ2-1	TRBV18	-	TGTGCCAGCTCACCACAGGGAATCAATGAGCAGTTCTTC	CASSPQGINEQFF
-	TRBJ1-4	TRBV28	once	TGTGCCAGCAGAATACAGTCAAAGGATGAAAAACTGTTTTTT	CASRIQSKDEKLFF
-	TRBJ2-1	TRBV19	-	TGTGCCACCGGGGCCTCCACCTTAAGGAATGAGCAGTTCTTC	CATGASTLRNEQFF
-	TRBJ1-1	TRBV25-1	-	TGTGCCAGCGGCGGTAAGGGAGGCACTGAAGCTTTCTTT	CASGGKGGTEAFF
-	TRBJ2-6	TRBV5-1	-	TGCGCCAGCAGCTTGGTTAGCTCTGGGGCCAACGTCCTGACTTTC	CASSLVSSGANVLTF
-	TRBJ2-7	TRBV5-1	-	TGCGCCAGCAGCTTTTCCAGGGCCAGGTTCCCCGAGCAGTACTTC	CASSFSRARFPEQYF
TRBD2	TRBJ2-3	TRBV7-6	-	TGTGCCAGCCTATTAGCGGGTCCGGGCGATACGCAGTATTTT	CASLLAGPGDTQYF
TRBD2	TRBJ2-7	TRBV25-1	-	TGTGCCAGCAGTGCTCCGGGTAGCGGGCCCAGCTCCTACGAGCAGTACTTC	CASSAPGSGPSSYEQYF
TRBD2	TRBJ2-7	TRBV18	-	TGTGCCAGCTCACCACCGGGACTAGCGGAGCCCTACGAGCAGTACTTC	CASSPPGLAEPYEQYF
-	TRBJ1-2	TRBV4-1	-	TGCGCCAGCAGCCAAGATGGTGAGGTCCCCTACTATGGCTACACCTTC	CASSQDGEVPYYGYTF
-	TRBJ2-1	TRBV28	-	TGTGCCAGCAGTTTAGGTGCATATGAGCAGTTCTTC	CASSLGAYEQFF
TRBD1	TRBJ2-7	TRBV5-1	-	TGCGCCAGCAGCCCCTGGGACAGGGGGACGTACGAGCAGTACTTC	CASSPWDRGTYEQYF
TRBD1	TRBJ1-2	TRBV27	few	TGTGCCAGCAGTTTATCCGGGACAGACAAATATGGCTACACCTTC	CASSLSGTDKYGYTF
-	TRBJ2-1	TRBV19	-	TGTGCCAGTAGTATAGCTCTTTTGGGCAATGAGCAGTTCTTC	CASSIALLGNEQFF
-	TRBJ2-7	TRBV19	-	TGTGCCAGTAGTACGATGACTAGGAGCGAGCAGTACTTC	CASSTMTRSEQYF
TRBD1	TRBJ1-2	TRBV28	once	TGTGCCAGTAAGTCAGGGGGCTATGGCTACACCTTC	CASKSGGYGYTF
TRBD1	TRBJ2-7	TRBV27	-	TGTGCCAGCAGTCAGGGGACAGCAATCTCCTACGAGCAGTACTTC	CASSQGTAISYEQYF
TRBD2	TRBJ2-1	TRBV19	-	TGTGCCAGTATCTTGGGACTAGCGGCGGACAATGAGCAGTTCTTC	CASILGLAADNEQFF
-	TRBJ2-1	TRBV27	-	TGTGCCAGCAGTTTTTCGGGGAATGAGCAGTTCTTC	CASSFSGNEQFF
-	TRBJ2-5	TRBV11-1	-	TGTGCCAGCAGCTCACAGGGTCGGGAGACCCAGTACTTC	CASSSQGRETQYF
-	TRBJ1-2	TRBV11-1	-	TGTGCCAGCAGCCAACGGGGGGCAGTCCCACTTTATGGCTACACCTTC	CASSQRGAVPLYGYTF
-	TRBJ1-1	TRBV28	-	TGTGCCAGCAGTTCTCAGAAAGGAAAGAACACTGAAGCTTTCTTT	CASSSQKGKNTEAFF
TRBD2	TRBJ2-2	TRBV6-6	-	TGTGCCGGAGAGTTAGGTACTAGCGGAACCGGGGAGCTGTTTTTT	CAGELGTSGTGELFF
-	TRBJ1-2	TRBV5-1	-	TGCGCCAGCAGCCCCGGGACCACCGCGGAATATGGCTACACCTTC	CASSPGTTAEYGYTF
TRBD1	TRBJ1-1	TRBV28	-	TGTGCCAGCGTAGGGACAGGGCAGTTGAACACTGAAGCTTTCTTT	CASVGTGQLNTEAFF
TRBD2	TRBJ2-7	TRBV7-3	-	TGTGCCAGCAGCCCGATAGCGGGAGGGCCCTTCGAGCAGTACTTC	CASSPIAGGPFEQYF
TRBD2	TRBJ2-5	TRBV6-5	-	TGTGCCAGCAGTTACTTCGCTAGCGGGAACCAAGAGACCCAGTACTTC	CASSYFASGNQETQYF
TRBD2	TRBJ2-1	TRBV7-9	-	TGTGCCAGCAGCTCCTCCGCCAGCGGGAGGTTCAATGAGCAGTTCTTC	CASSSSASGRFNEQFF
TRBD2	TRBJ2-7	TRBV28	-	TGTGCCAGCAGGACTAGCGGCCTACCGGGGCAGTACTTC	CASRTSGLPGQYF
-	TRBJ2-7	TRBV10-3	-	TGTGCCATCAGTGGGGGGCAGTGGTCCACCTACGAGCAGTACTTC	CAISGGQWSTYEQYF